This entry features one TCR beta chain sequence. Random hexamers were used to reverse transcribe an amount of roughly 0.5 to 1 ug RNA. TCRdb ran MiXCR on the immunoSEQ multiplex PCR reads and lists one entry per CDR3 protein. The table includes over 95,000 distinct CDR3 sequences, approximately 91% detected once. The data derive from a study of CD8 T cells in Susac syndrome. CDR1 is MNHEY and CDR2 is SMNVEV in the germline V gene (reference sequence). The CDR3 has 16 amino acids. The ends were cut back, 5 bases at V and 7 bases at J, with 20 bases in the middle. Negative magnetic isolation gave CD8+ and CD4+ cells; FACS enriched CD8+ TEMRA.

Sequences were obtained from CD4+ T cells from PBMCs. This sequence was found in a human donor in good health. V and J are TRBV27 and TRBJ1-4, with D possibly matching TRBD1 (5 bases). CDR3 in DNA: TGTGCCAGCAGTGAGGCATTCTATGAGGGGCGTGAAAAACTGTTTTTT. Protein: CASSEAFYEGREKLFF. Variable domain in full (rest from reference TRBV27 and TRBJ1-4): EAQVTQNPRYLITVTGKKLTVTCSQNMNHEYMSWYRQDPGLGLRQIYYSMNVEVTDKGDVPEGYKVSRKEKRNFPLILESPSPNQTSLYFCASSEAFYEGREKLFFGSGTQLSVL.